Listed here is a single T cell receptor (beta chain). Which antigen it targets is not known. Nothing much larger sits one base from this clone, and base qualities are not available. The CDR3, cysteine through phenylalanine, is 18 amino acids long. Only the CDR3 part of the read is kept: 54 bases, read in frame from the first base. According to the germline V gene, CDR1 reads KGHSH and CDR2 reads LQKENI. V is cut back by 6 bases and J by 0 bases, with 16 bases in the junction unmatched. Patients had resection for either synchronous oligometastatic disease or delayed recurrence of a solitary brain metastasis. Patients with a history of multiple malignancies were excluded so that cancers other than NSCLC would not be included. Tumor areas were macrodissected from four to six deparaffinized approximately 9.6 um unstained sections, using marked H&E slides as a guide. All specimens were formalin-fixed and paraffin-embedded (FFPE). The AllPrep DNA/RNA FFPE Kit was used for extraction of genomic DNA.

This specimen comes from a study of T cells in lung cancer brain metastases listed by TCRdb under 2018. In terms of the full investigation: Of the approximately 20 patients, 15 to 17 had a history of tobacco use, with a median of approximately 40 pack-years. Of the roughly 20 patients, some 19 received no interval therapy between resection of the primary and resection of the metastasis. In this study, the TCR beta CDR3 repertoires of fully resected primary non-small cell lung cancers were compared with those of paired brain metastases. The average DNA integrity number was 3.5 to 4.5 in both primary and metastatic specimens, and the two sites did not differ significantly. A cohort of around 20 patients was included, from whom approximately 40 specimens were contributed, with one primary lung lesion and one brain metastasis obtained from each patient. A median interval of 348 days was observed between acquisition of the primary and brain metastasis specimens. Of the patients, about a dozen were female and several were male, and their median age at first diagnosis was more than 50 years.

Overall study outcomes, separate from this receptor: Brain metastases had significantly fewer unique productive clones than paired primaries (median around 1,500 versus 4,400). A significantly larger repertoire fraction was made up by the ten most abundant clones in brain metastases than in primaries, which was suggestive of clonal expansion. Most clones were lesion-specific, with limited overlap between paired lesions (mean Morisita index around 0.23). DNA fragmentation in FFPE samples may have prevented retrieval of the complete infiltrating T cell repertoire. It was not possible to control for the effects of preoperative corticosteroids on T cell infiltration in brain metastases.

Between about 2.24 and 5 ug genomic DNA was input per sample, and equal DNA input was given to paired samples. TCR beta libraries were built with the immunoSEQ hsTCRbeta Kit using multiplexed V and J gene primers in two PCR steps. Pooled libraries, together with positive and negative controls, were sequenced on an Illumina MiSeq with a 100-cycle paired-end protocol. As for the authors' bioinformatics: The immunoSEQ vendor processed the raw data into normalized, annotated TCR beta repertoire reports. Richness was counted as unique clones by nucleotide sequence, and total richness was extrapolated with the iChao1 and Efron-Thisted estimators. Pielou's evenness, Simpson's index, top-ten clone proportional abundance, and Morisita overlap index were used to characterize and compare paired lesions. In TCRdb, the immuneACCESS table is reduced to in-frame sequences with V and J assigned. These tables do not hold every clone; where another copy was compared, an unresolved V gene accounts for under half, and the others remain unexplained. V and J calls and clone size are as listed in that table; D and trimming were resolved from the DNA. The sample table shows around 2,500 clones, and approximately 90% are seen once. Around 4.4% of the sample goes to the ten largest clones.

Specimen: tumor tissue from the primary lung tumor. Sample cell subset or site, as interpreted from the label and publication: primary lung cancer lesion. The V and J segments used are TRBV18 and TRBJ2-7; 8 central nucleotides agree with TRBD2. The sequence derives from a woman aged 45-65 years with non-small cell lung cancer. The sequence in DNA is TGTGCCAGCTCCGCAAAACCACCTGGCGGGAGGTTCTCCTACGAGCAGTACTTC. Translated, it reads CASSAKPPGGRFSYEQYF.